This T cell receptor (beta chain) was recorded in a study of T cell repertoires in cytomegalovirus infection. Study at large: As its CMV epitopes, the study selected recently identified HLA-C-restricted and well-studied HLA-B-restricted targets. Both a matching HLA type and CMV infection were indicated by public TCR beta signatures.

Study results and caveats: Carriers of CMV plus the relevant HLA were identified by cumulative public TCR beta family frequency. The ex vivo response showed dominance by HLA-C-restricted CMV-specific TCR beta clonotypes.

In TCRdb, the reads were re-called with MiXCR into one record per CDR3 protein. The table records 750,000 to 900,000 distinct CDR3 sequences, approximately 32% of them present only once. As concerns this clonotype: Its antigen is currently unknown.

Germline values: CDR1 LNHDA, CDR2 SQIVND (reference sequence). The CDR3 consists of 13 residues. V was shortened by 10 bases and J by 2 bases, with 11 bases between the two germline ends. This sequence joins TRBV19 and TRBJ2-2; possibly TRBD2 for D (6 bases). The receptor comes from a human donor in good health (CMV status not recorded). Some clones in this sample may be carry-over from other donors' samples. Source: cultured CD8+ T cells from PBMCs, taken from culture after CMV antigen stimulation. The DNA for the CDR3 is TGTGCCACCGGGACTGGAAACACCGGGGAGCTGTTTTTT. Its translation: CATGTGNTGELFF.